The 32 T cell receptor beta chains listed next were all sequenced from one sample in a study of blood T cell repertoires in COVID-19. Clones were read by immunoSEQ multiplex PCR, and TCRdb kept only the in-frame ones, dropping some. The sample contains a few hundred thousand clones, roughly 90% of which appear only once. Material: PBMCs or T cells enriched from blood (not recorded which). Every receptor here comes from a young woman who had recovered from COVID-19.

CDR3 loop: CASSLGRVDSPLHF. CDR3 bases: TGCGCCAGCAGCTTGGGTCGGGTCGATTCACCCCTCCACTTT. The gene calls are TRBV5-1 and TRBJ1-6; D is unclear. The CDR3 runs 14 residues. The V end was cut by 0 bases, the J end by 8 bases, with 9 bases between. Germline V CDR1 and CDR2: SGHRS, YFSETQ. Together with reference TRBV5-1 and TRBJ1-6, the CDR3 gives the full variable domain: KAGVTQTPRYLIKTRGQQVTLSCSPISGHRSVSWYQQTPGQGLQFLFEYFSETQRNKGNFPGRFSGRQFSNSRSEMNVSTLELGDSALYLCASSLGRVDSPLHFGNGTRLTVT.

The chain links TRBV29-1 to TRBJ1-1; 8 positions match TRBD1. Trimming removed 8 bases from V and 3 bases from J; junction bases left unmatched: 5. Germline lookup yields CDR1 SQVTM and CDR2 ANQGSEA. This CDR3 is built from 12 residues. The DNA for the CDR3 is TGCAGCTATGACAGGGGTGACACTGAAGCTTTCTTT. Encoded protein: CSYDRGDTEAFF.

V is TRBV25-1 and J is TRBJ1-6; the D is unclear. Looked up from germline, CDR1 is MGHDK and CDR2 is SYGVNS. CDR3 length: 13 residues. V was clipped by 2 bases and J by 8 bases, with 7 bases between them. The CDR3 DNA reads as TGTGCCAGCAGTGAAGGTCGGGATTCACCCCTCCACTTT. Its translation: CASSEGRDSPLHF.

V and J are TRBV28 and TRBJ2-7; D is possibly TRBD2 (5 bases). The CDR3 totals 14 residues. Trimming left V 2 bases short and J 0 bases short, with 8 bases between. Germline V lookup: CDR1 MDHEN, CDR2 SYDVKM. The CDR3 coding sequence is TGTGCCAGCAGTTTAAGGACTCCCTCCTACGAGCAGTACTTC. Translated: CASSLRTPSYEQYF.

This chain uses TRBV19 with TRBJ2-7; 14 bases line up with TRBD2. Germline assignment: CDR1 LNHDA and CDR2 SQIVND (reference sequence). After removal of 3 bases from V and 4 bases from J, the junction contained 5 bases not matched to a gene. The CDR3 loop spans 16 amino acids. Here the CDR3 reads CASSIGTSGSQYEQYF. In DNA, the CDR3 is TGTGCCAGTAGTATCGGGACTAGCGGGAGTCAATACGAGCAGTACTTC.

This clone was seen just once. V is TRBV3-1 (or the pseudogene TRBV3-2) and J is TRBJ2-7; 9 bases line up with TRBD1. This CDR3 has 18 residues. Trimming at V came to 0 bases and at J to 0 bases, leaving 9 bases not matched to a gene. Germline CDR1 LGHDT, CDR2 YNNKEL (reference sequence). The CDR3 coding sequence is TGTGCCAGCAGCCAAGAAGAGGACGAGACAGGGGGCTCCTACGAGCAGTACTTC. It specifies CASSQEEDETGGSYEQYF.

V is TRBV9 and J is TRBJ2-1; 11 positions match TRBD2. Germline assignment: CDR1 SGDLS and CDR2 YYNGEE. J was trimmed by 9 bases and V by 0 bases; bases with no gene match: 5. The CDR3 has 15 amino acids. CDR3 DNA: TGTGCCAGCAGCGTAGGGACTAGCGGGCTGAGTGAGCAGTTCTTC. This sequence encodes CASSVGTSGLSEQFF.

V is TRBV5-6 and J is TRBJ2-5, with 9 positions matching TRBD2. After removal of 0 bases from V and 0 bases from J, the junction contained 3 bases not matched to a gene. The CDR3 is 16 residues long. The germline CDR1 and CDR2 sequences are SGHDT and YYEEEE. The DNA for the CDR3 is TGTGCCAGCAGCTTGGCTGCGGGGGGGTACCAAGAGACCCAGTACTTC. It is translated as CASSLAAGGYQETQYF.

The rearrangement links TRBV5-1 to TRBJ1-2; D not resolved. This CDR3 region has 15 residues. Per the germline V gene, CDR1 is SGHRS and CDR2 is YFSETQ. V dropped 4 bases and J dropped 0 bases, with 13 bases sitting between them. The CDR3 loop reads CASSAASGSNYGYTF. For the CDR3, the DNA is TGCGCCAGCAGCGCGGCGAGTGGTTCTAACTATGGCTACACCTTC.

This clone was recorded only once. The chain is built from TRBV12-5 and TRBJ1-5, with D hard to call. V was cut by 4 bases and J by 4 bases, with 8 bases left in between. CDR3 length: 13 amino acids. CDR1 and CDR2 (germline): LGHNT, FRNRAP. CDR3 nucleotide sequence: TGTGCTAGTGGTTGGGCGGGGAATCAGCCCCAGCATTTT. It yields the protein CASGWAGNQPQHF.

This clone was seen just once. V is TRBV7-2 and J is TRBJ2-1; TRBD2 aligns across 8 bases. From germline, CDR1 is SGHTA and CDR2 FQGNSA. V trimming: 4 bases; J trimming: 6 bases; junction bases outside the gene matches: 17. CDR3 size: 18 residues. In DNA, the CDR3 is TGTGCCAGCAGCTACCCCTCAAGAGGGCGGGGGGCCTCCAATGAGCAGTTCTTC. Its translation: CASSYPSRGRGASNEQFF.

The CDR3 bases are TGTGCCAGTAGTAGCGGGACAGGGGGTGAAAAACTGTTTTTT. Translation: CASSSGTGGEKLFF. The chain uses TRBV19 and TRBJ1-4, with 11 bases fitting TRBD1. V gave up 4 bases and J gave up 7 bases; unmatched junction bases: 2. There are 14 residues in the CDR3. CDR1 is LNHDA and CDR2 is SQIVND in the germline V gene (reference sequence).

The chain uses TRBV18 and TRBJ2-1; no definite D call. Germline-derived CDR1 and CDR2 are KGHSH and LQKENI. The CDR3 is made up of 15 amino acids. The V and J ends lost 6 bases and 4 bases respectively, with 16 bases between them. Written as DNA, the CDR3 is TGTGCCAGCTCTTTAGTGGGCCGCTTTTACAATGAGCAGTTCTTC. Protein product: CASSLVGRFYNEQFF.

The genes are TRBV6-5 and TRBJ2-7; D not resolved. The length of the CDR3 is 12 residues. Per germline, CDR1 MNHEY and CDR2 SVGAGI. V lost 4 bases, J lost 2 bases, and 6 bases lay in between. Written as DNA, the CDR3 is TGTGCCAGCAGTTCCTATACCTACGAGCAGTACTTC. The encoded protein is CASSSYTYEQYF.

This clone turned up a few times. J is TRBJ1-5 and V is TRBV30; 11 nucleotides align to TRBD1. There are 15 residues in the CDR3. Germline CDR1 and CDR2: GTSNPN and SVGIG (reference sequence). The trim removed 3 bases at V and 6 bases at J, leaving 7 bases unmatched. CDR3 in amino acids: CAWSPGTGGGQPQHF. CDR3 sequence (DNA): TGTGCCTGGAGCCCTGGGACAGGGGGAGGTCAGCCCCAGCATTTT.

The rearrangement uses TRBV3-1 (or the pseudogene TRBV3-2) and TRBJ2-1; TRBD2 might be the D (6 bases). CDR3 length equals 17 residues. V was cut by 0 bases and J by 0 bases, with 12 bases left in between. Germline lookup yields CDR1 LGHDT and CDR2 YNNKEL (reference sequence). CDR3 DNA: TGTGCCAGCAGCCAAGATCTGGCGGGGAGCTCCTACAATGAGCAGTTCTTC. Its protein product is CASSQDLAGSSYNEQFF.

The chain joins TRBV29-1 to TRBJ1-6, with 7 positions matching TRBD1. Trimming removed 7 bases from V and 7 bases from J; junction bases left unmatched: 7. This CDR3 has 13 residues. CDR1 is SQVTM, CDR2 ANQGSEA, per germline. CDR3 nucleotide sequence: TGCAGCGCACGACAGGGCGCCAATTCACCCCTCCACTTT. The encoded protein is CSARQGANSPLHF.

The V call is TRBV15, the J call TRBJ1-1; a weak D match, TRBD1 (6 bases). The CDR3 is 16 residues long. V was clipped by 0 bases and J by 2 bases, with 13 bases between them. The germline gives CDR1 LNHNV, CDR2 YYDKDF (reference sequence). The CDR3 sequence is CATSRDLRGGNTEAFF. The CDR3 bases are TGTGCCACCAGCAGAGATTTACGAGGGGGTAACACTGAAGCTTTCTTT.

This sequence joins TRBV15 and TRBJ1-1; possibly TRBD1 for D (5 bases). The V gene lost 2 bases and the J gene lost 1 base, with 11 bases spanning the gap. CDR1 is LNHNV and CDR2 is YYDKDF in the germline V gene (reference sequence). The CDR3 runs to 15 residues. The CDR3 loop reads CATSRPLTANTEAFF. In DNA, the CDR3 is TGTGCCACCAGCAGACCCCTGACAGCGAACACTGAAGCTTTCTTT. Using reference TRBV15 and TRBJ1-1 for the parts outside the CDR3, the full variable domain is DAMVIQNPRYQVTQFGKPVTLSCSQTLNHNVMYWYQQKSSQAPKLLFHYYDKDFNNEADTPDNFQSRRPNTSFCFLDIRSPGLGDTAMYLCATSRPLTANTEAFFGQGTRLTVV.

V is TRBV7-9 and J is TRBJ2-3; possibly TRBD1 for D (5 bases). CDR3 length: 12 residues. V was clipped by 5 bases and J by 4 bases, with 7 bases between them. Germline V gene data show CDR1 as SEHNR and CDR2 as FQNEAQ (reference sequence). This CDR3 reads CASSPGSDTQYF. The CDR3, as DNA: TGTGCCAGCAGCCCAGGGTCAGATACGCAGTATTTT.

The V gene is TRBV7-9, the J gene TRBJ1-2; D perhaps matches TRBD1 (6 bases). The CDR3 is made up of 14 amino acids. V was trimmed by 1 base and J by 6 bases, leaving 12 bases between them. Germline V lookup: CDR1 SEHNR, CDR2 FQNEAQ (reference sequence). The CDR3 nucleotides are TGTGCCAGCAGCTTAGGAGGGGGTCTCGATGGCTACACCTTC. Its protein product is CASSLGGGLDGYTF.

The J gene is TRBJ2-5, the V gene TRBV29-1; TRBD1 agrees at 9 bases. The CDR3 loop spans 15 amino acids. The trim removed 4 bases at V and 5 bases at J, leaving 11 bases unmatched. Germline CDR1 reads SQVTM; CDR2 reads ANQGSEA. CDR3 residues: CSVVGGQGVWETQYF. Written as DNA, the CDR3 is TGCAGCGTTGTGGGGGGACAGGGAGTTTGGGAGACCCAGTACTTC.

This chain connects TRBV7-6 to TRBJ2-1, with D tentatively TRBD2 (6 bases). Germline CDR1 is SGHVS and CDR2 is FNYEAQ. V lost 10 bases and J 2 bases, leaving 12 bases between the germline ends. The CDR3 consists of 13 residues. The CDR3 here is CAKWGDPYNEQFF. CDR3 sequence (DNA): TGTGCCAAGTGGGGGGACCCCTACAATGAGCAGTTCTTC.

This clone was observed a handful of times. This chain connects TRBV27 to TRBJ1-5; the D gene is possibly TRBD1 (6 bases). V lost 6 bases and J lost 2, with 14 bases in between. There are 15 residues in the CDR3. Germline V gene sequence: CDR1 MNHEY, CDR2 SMNVEV (reference sequence). The CDR3 DNA sequence: TGTGCCAGCAGGCCAGGGGTCCTAGGCAATCAGCCCCAGCATTTT. Its protein product is CASRPGVLGNQPQHF.

This sequence joins TRBV19 and TRBJ1-1; 7 nucleotides agree with TRBD1. Looked up from germline, CDR1 is LNHDA and CDR2 is SQIVND (reference sequence). Trimming cost V 8 bases and J 1 base; bases outside gene matches: 10. The CDR3 spans 15 residues. Written as DNA, the CDR3 is TGTGCCAGTTTTTCACACAGGGGAGGGAACACTGAAGCTTTCTTT. It yields the protein CASFSHRGGNTEAFF.

The chain joins TRBV2 to TRBJ1-4; 11 bases align to TRBD1. Germline CDR1 is SNHLY and CDR2 is FYNNEI. V shed 6 bases and J 7 bases; nucleotides not matched to a gene: 4. CDR3 length equals 14 residues. CDR3 residues: CASSRDRGGEKLFF. CDR3 sequence (DNA): TGTGCCAGCAGCCGGGACAGGGGGGGTGAAAAACTGTTTTTT.

The chain links TRBV7-2 to TRBJ1-1, with 9 bases matching TRBD1. In germline, CDR1 is SGHTA, CDR2 FQGNSA. Trimming took 8 bases from V and 10 from J; bases not matched to a gene: 14. The CDR3 spans 14 residues. The CDR3 nucleotides are TGTGCCAGCTGGGGGTCCCGGGACAGGGATGGAGCTTTCTTT. Amino acid sequence: CASWGSRDRDGAFF.

The V and J genes are TRBV28 and TRBJ2-7; 7 positions match TRBD1. The V and J ends lost 5 bases and 7 bases, in that order; junction bases with no gene match: 11. CDR1 MDHEN and CDR2 SYDVKM come from the germline V gene. The CDR3 is 14 residues long. Here the CDR3 reads CASSAQDRVEEQYF. The CDR3 nucleotides read TGTGCCAGCAGTGCCCAAGACAGGGTGGAAGAGCAGTACTTC.

The chain couples TRBV11-2 to TRBJ2-5; 8 bases are a match to TRBD2. This CDR3 is 15 amino acids long. Looked up from germline, CDR1 is SGHAT and CDR2 is FQNNGV. After removal of 5 bases from V and 4 bases from J, the junction contained 9 bases not matched to a gene. The CDR3 coding sequence is TGTGCCAGCAGCCAATACGTAGCGGGAATAGAGACCCAGTACTTC. It is translated as CASSQYVAGIETQYF.

CDR3 DNA sequence: TGCGCCAGCAGCTCCACAGGGGTTAACTATGGCTACACCTTC. This gives the protein CASSSTGVNYGYTF. V usage is TRBV5-1 and J usage is TRBJ1-2; TRBD1 aligns across 7 bases. Germline V gene data show CDR1 as SGHRS and CDR2 as YFSETQ. The CDR3 length is 14 residues. J gave up 1 base and V 3 bases, and 3 bases lay outside the gene matches.

The rearrangement joins TRBV19 to TRBJ1-4; 9 bases match TRBD1. Losses at the gene ends were 4 bases for V and 9 bases for J; bases not matched to a gene: 9. CDR3 length: 15 amino acids. CDR1 is LNHDA and CDR2 is SQIVND in the germline V gene (reference sequence). This CDR3 reads CASSTTGTGNQKLFF. CDR3 bases: TGTGCCAGTAGTACCACCGGGACAGGGAACCAAAAACTGTTTTTT.

Comment on this clone: The junction departs from germline at one end; a sequencing error may be responsible. The chain links TRBV15 to TRBJ2-7; TRBD1 matches at 9 bases. This CDR3 spans 15 amino acids. CDR1 is LNHNV, CDR2 YYDKDF, per germline (reference sequence). The CDR3 DNA reads as TGTGCCACCAGCAGAGACTTGGGACAGGGCTCCGAGCGGTACTTC. Amino acid sequence: CATSRDLGQGSERYF.